The clone carrying this TCR beta chain was counted a few times. Isolating PBMCs gave at least 6.5 million of these cells per sample. Per sample, no less than 5.5 micrograms of total RNA were extracted. This specimen comes from a study of blood T cells in healthy people across ages. The V gene lost 2 bases and the J gene lost 5 bases, with 10 bases spanning the gap. There are 14 residues in the CDR3. With a J-beta primer mix and a sample-barcoded 5' primer, a second PCR ran about 7 to 11 cycles. Carrying 12 random nucleotides, a template-switch adaptor labeled each individual cDNA molecule. Each CDR3 protein gets one entry after TCRdb re-called the 5' RACE reads with MiXCR. The table includes 1.5 million to 2 million distinct CDR3 sequences, approximately 28% detected once.

The TCR originated in a woman in her 30s in good health. Sequences were obtained from blood. The chain employs TRBV12-3 or TRBV12-4 and TRBJ1-5; D remains unclear. The CDR3 spells CASSLWAADQPQHF. The CDR3 DNA reads TGTGCCAGCAGTTTATGGGCAGCAGATCAGCCCCAGCATTTT.